Shown below are 16 T cell receptor beta chains from a single sample sequenced in a study of T cell repertoires in cytomegalovirus infection. Using its own MiXCR run on the reads, TCRdb lists one record per CDR3 protein. The data hold roughly 300,000 distinct CDR3 sequences, with roughly 25% observed a single time. Sequenced material: PBMCs. Every receptor here comes from a human donor in good health (CMV status not recorded). Some clones in this sample may be carry-over from other donors' samples.

This clonotype was detected a few times. The V and J genes are TRBV20-1 and TRBJ2-5; D possibly corresponds to TRBD1 (6 bases). CDR1 is DFQATT and CDR2 is SNEGSKA in the germline V gene (reference sequence). This CDR3 spans 14 amino acids. V was trimmed by 1 base and J by 1 base, leaving 10 bases between them. CDR3 DNA sequence: TGCAGTGCTAGAGTCAGGGGCTTCCAAGAGACCCAGTACTTC. It translates to CSARVRGFQETQYF.

In its sample, this clonotype was seen many times. The chain combines TRBV7-8 with TRBJ2-7; a weak D match, TRBD1 (6 bases). Per the germline V gene, CDR1 is SGHVS and CDR2 is FQNEAQ. V was clipped by 6 bases and J by 2 bases, with 14 bases between them. The CDR3 has 14 amino acids. CDR3 sequence (DNA): TGTGCCAGCAGACCCCGCAGGGGAACCTACGAGCAGTACTTC. Its translation: CASRPRRGTYEQYF.

This chain connects TRBV25-1 to TRBJ2-7; no firm D call. The CDR3 covers 12 residues. CDR1 MGHDK and CDR2 SYGVNS come from the germline V gene. V was shortened by 3 bases and J by 12 bases, with 15 bases between the two germline ends. CDR3 region: CASSDRAAIWYF. CDR3 DNA sequence: TGTGCCAGCAGTGATCGGGCCGCCATTTGGTACTTC.

The rearrangement joins TRBV12-3 or TRBV12-4 to TRBJ1-4; 9 bases are a match to TRBD1. The CDR3 is made up of 14 amino acids. Trimming cost V 5 bases and J 8 bases; bases outside gene matches: 6. The CDR3 DNA reads as TGTGCCAGCAGTCGGGACAGGGCGAGGGAAAAACTGTTTTTT. This codes for CASSRDRAREKLFF.

CDR3 in amino acids: CASVRSGEGEKLFF. CDR3 in DNA: TGTGCCAGCGTGAGGAGCGGCGAGGGAGAAAAACTGTTTTTT. V is TRBV12-3 or TRBV12-4 and J is TRBJ1-4; D gene unclear. V was shortened by 8 bases and J by 8 bases, with 18 bases between the two germline ends. The CDR3 runs to 14 residues.

This clonotype was detected only a few times. The V and J genes are TRBV12-3 or TRBV12-4 and TRBJ2-1; D is perhaps TRBD1 (6 bases). V dropped 3 bases and J dropped 2 bases, with 11 bases sitting between them. The CDR3 totals 15 residues. The CDR3 here is CASSLETGAYNEQFF. CDR3 DNA sequence: TGTGCCAGCAGTTTGGAGACAGGCGCCTACAATGAGCAGTTCTTC.

This clonotype has a handful of counts. The CDR3 is CASSLDRGFGNQPQHF. DNA of the CDR3: TGTGCCAGCAGCTTAGACAGGGGATTTGGCAATCAGCCCCAGCATTTT. The rearrangement links TRBV7-2 to TRBJ1-5; 7 positions agree with TRBD1. The length of the CDR3 is 16 residues. V dropped 1 base and J dropped 2; count of bases not matched to a gene: 5. Germline V gene lookup returns CDR1 SGHTA and CDR2 FQGNSA.

V is TRBV7-2 and J is TRBJ1-5; weak D call: TRBD1 (5 bases). Between the trimmed V and J ends, which lost 5 bases and 9 bases, there was a span of 17 bases. Germline V gene data show CDR1 as SGHTA and CDR2 as FQGNSA. The CDR3 has 14 amino acids. The CDR3 is CASSPGQAQGPQHF. The CDR3 DNA reads as TGTGCCAGCAGCCCCGGGCAGGCCCAGGGGCCCCAGCATTTT.

This clonotype occurred a few times. J is TRBJ1-5 and V is TRBV28; D uncertain. CDR3 length equals 14 residues. V was shortened by 3 bases and J by 2 bases, with 8 bases between the two germline ends. Germline V gene sequence: CDR1 MDHEN, CDR2 SYDVKM. The CDR3 bases are TGTGCCAGCAGTTTTGGGTGGGGCAATCAGCCCCAGCATTTT. Translated, it gives CASSFGWGNQPQHF.

The chain is built from TRBV7-6 and TRBJ1-4; 7 bases agree with TRBD1. Looked up from germline, CDR1 is SGHVS and CDR2 is FNYEAQ. This CDR3 contains 14 residues. Unmatched junction bases numbered 5, after V lost 2 bases and J lost 8 bases. In nucleotides, the CDR3 is TGTGCCAGCAGCTTACCCCGGGACAGCGAAAAACTGTTTTTT. Its translation: CASSLPRDSEKLFF.

This clonotype was recorded at least ten times. The chain employs TRBV7-2 and TRBJ2-7, with a possible D match to TRBD2 (5 bases). The CDR3 extends over 14 amino acids. Trimming stripped 1 base from V and 4 bases from J, with 11 bases between. Germline CDR1 SGHTA, CDR2 FQGNSA. The CDR3 sequence is CASSLEGGGYEQYF. The CDR3 DNA reads as TGTGCCAGCAGCTTAGAAGGAGGCGGATACGAGCAGTACTTC.

V is TRBV28 and J is TRBJ1-2; D possibly corresponds to TRBD1 (6 bases). Trimming removed 5 bases at V and 8 bases at J, with 12 bases between. In germline, CDR1 is MDHEN, CDR2 SYDVKM. The CDR3 covers 12 residues. As DNA, the CDR3 is TGTGCCAGCAGTCCCGGGACACGAGGCTACACCTTC. Protein sequence: CASSPGTRGYTF.

This clonotype was detected only a few times. The chain has TRBV7-2 and TRBJ2-1, with D possibly matching TRBD1 (6 bases). The CDR3 contains 16 residues. Between the trimmed V and J ends, which lost 5 bases and 3 bases, there was a span of 17 bases. Germline values: CDR1 SGHTA, CDR2 FQGNSA. The CDR3 region has the DNA TGTGCCAGCAGCGCAGGGGCCAGGGGTATCTACAATGAGCAGTTCTTC. It codes for CASSAGARGIYNEQFF.

The chain has TRBV2 and TRBJ2-2, with D perhaps TRBD2 (6 bases). The CDR3 contains 14 residues. Trimming left V 6 bases short and J 4 bases short, with 12 bases between. Germline V gene lookup returns CDR1 SNHLY and CDR2 FYNNEI. The CDR3 sequence is CASRRESGTGELFF. The DNA of the CDR3 is TGTGCCAGCAGACGGGAGAGTGGCACCGGGGAGCTGTTTTTT.

This clonotype was observed a few times. The gene calls are TRBV19 and TRBJ2-1; 15 bases fit TRBD2. Losses at the gene ends were 6 bases for V and 1 base for J; bases not matched to a gene: 7. Germline V CDR1 and CDR2: LNHDA, SQIVND (reference sequence). The CDR3 totals 18 residues. The CDR3 region is CASSLGLAGGISYNEQFF. The CDR3, as DNA: TGTGCCAGTAGCCTCGGACTAGCGGGGGGGATATCCTACAATGAGCAGTTCTTC.

This chain connects TRBV14 to TRBJ2-3, with 7 bases fitting TRBD1. Germline trimming cut 4 bases from V and 2 bases from J; bases unmatched to any gene: 9. The germline V gene has CDR1 SGHDN and CDR2 FVKESK. The CDR3 has 16 residues. The CDR3 loop is CASSRLTGDPTDTQYF. The CDR3 DNA follows: TGTGCCAGCAGCCGACTAACAGGGGACCCCACAGATACGCAGTATTTT.